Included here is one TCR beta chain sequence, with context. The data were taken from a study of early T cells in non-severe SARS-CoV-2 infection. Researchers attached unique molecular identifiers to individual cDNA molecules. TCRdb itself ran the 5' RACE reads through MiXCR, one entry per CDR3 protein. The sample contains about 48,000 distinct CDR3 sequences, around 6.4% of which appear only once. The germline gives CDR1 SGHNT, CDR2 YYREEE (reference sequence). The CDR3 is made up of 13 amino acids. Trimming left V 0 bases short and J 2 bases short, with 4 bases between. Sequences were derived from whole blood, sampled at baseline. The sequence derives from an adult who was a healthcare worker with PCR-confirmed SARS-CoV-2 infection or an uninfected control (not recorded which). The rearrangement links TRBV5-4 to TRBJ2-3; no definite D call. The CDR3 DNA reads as TGTGCCAGCAGCTTGGGAGCCACAGATACGCAGTATTTT. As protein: CASSLGATDTQYF.